This T cell receptor beta chain was sequenced during a study of cytomegalovirus exposure and HLA in healthy donors (TCRdb year 2017). Notes on the research overall: An earlier analysis of roughly 570 of the donors reported 276 Gb of sequence data and around 100 million unique TCR beta sequences obtained from 180 million or so T cells. To predict cytomegalovirus infection status, the study combined high-throughput TCR immunosequencing, statistical association of individual TCRs with disease status, and machine learning. The T cell repertoires of roughly 660 subjects were profiled by immunosequencing and related to cytomegalovirus serostatus. The number of typed donors differed by locus: about 620-640 for A, B, C, DRB1 and DQB1; approximately 520 for DQA1; around 610 for DPA1; and roughly 490 for DPB1. The study was designed to test whether signatures of past pathogen exposure could be identified by cataloging public T cell receptors. In the later analysis, no new phenotypic data were used to find candidate immune exposures; instead, reliance was placed on TCR beta sequences and their occurrence across donors. Of the roughly 410 genotyped donors, roughly 76% were placed in the genetic ancestry cluster associated with self-reported Caucasian donors. Donor age, sex, ethnicity and CMV serostatus were compiled together with the repertoire data. HLA typing included class I and class II loci at four-digit resolution. Roughly five DR-DQ haplotypes were handled as single units for association and clustering because linkage in the cohort was strong. All discovery cohort repertoires had been generated using a single sequencing platform. A later genetic analysis took genome-wide SNP genotypes for 398 of the 666 donors and used that subset as a discovery cohort. To decide whether each TCR beta V gene segment behaved as functional or pseudogenic, an earlier analysis of 587 of the donors relied on high-throughput TCR beta sequencing. Besides the first cohort of 666 subjects, a separate validation cohort made up of roughly 130 different subjects was used. An early release covering 550 to 700 HLA-typed donors comprised roughly 300 gigabases of sequencing data and about 90 million unique TCR sequences. Across under 500 genotyped donors of the cohort, an average of roughly 250,000 unique TCR beta nucleotide sequences per donor were sequenced, and around 19% of those sequences were non-productive. To study patterns of TCR occurrence, a later analysis re-analyzed previously published TCR beta repertoires from around 700 donors and added high-resolution HLA genotyping.

The cohort was made up of 500 to 800 healthy bone marrow donors. Cohort members were all nominally healthy when sampled, although unrecorded immune exposures were likely present. The donor was CMV seropositive and belonged to the group of 250 to 350 seropositive cohort members. A peripheral blood sample was provided by each donor, and peripheral blood mononuclear cells were used for TCR beta sequencing. The Qiagen DNeasy Blood Extraction Kit was used to extract genomic DNA from the blood cell samples. Results the study describes overall, beyond this receptor: In both the original and validation cohorts, the classifier was reported to diagnose cytomegalovirus status with high specificity and sensitivity. Assigning TCR associations to individual alleles was difficult when HLA alleles, especially DR and DQ, strongly co-occurred. Only TCR beta chains were sequenced in this cohort, and the absence of alpha or paired-chain data limited detectable features. Because counts were too low, seventeen rarely observed V segments, including chromosome 9 orphons, were excluded from the earlier analysis of 500 to 700 of the donors. Linkage disequilibrium might explain the correlated functional status among segregating V segments, but an unknown experimental factor could not be ruled out. In a later analysis, HLA-associated TCR beta chains were found to be more clonally expanded and to have lower generation probabilities than equally common non-associated chains. Most TCR sequences were observed very rarely across donors, whereas some public TCRs were present in many individuals. In a later analysis, most CMV-associated TCR beta chains were found to appear HLA-restricted, with HLA associations seemingly driven largely by CMV exposure. Some IMGT-functional V segments, including TRBV6-2 and TRBV6-3, could not be told apart with the 87-base-pair reads, so those segments were excluded. A cluster of highly shared sequence variants was judged likely to represent a technical artifact of the sequencing pipeline. Compared with the roughly 600-donor mean, donors in an Asian-associated ancestry cluster had fewer N-insertions in productive TCRs, according to a later genetic analysis. A further reported finding was that TCR beta sequences accurately predicted the HLA-A and HLA-B alleles for most subjects in the first cohort. Several of the top co-occurrence clusters appeared to be linked to parvovirus B19, influenza, CMV and Epstein-Barr virus, according to a later analysis. In a later genetic analysis, a missense DCLRE1C variant was associated with V-gene and J-gene trimming of TCR beta chains, and the association was replicated in an independent cohort. For the cohort, immune exposure information was limited to CMV serostatus. Roughly uniform sequencing depth across donors was assumed in presence/absence analyses, although this assumption may not hold. In a later analysis, some 17,000 TCR beta sequences were associated with specific HLA alleles at a false discovery rate of 0.05. The authors suggested that the approach could potentially be generalized to other disease states and immunological phenotypes. Because HLA typing was missing for some donors at each locus, association tests included only the typed subset. An earlier analysis of 450 to 750 of the donors showed that most TCR beta V segments appeared in productive rearrangements either about 87% or about 30% of the time, which broadly matched IMGT annotations. The study listed 150 to 200 TCR beta chains as associated with cytomegalovirus. According to a later analysis, TCR association rates differed among HLA loci, with DRB1 alleles showing the most associated TCRs and HLA-C alleles showing the fewest. A few of the identified cytomegalovirus-associated TCR beta chains were confirmed in vitro to be specific for cytomegalovirus antigens.

Library construction relied on the immunoSEQ multiplex PCR assay. The multiplex PCR relied on a mix of 60 forward primers for TCR Vbeta segments and 13 reverse primers for TCR Jbeta segments. The CDR3 region of rearranged TCR beta genes was amplified from genomic DNA with a multiplex PCR assay. The Illumina HiSeq System was used to sequence the amplified TCR beta libraries as 87-base-pair reads. In the source study's methods: In a later analysis, roughly 80 million unique TCR beta chains were counted across the 500 to 850 repertoires, and roughly 11 million of these chains were shared by at least two donors. Raw reads were error-corrected and collapsed into unique sequences with a nearest-neighbor algorithm that merged closely related sequences to remove PCR and sequencing errors. To assign V, D and J gene segments, CDR3 sequences were aligned to IMGT reference sequences. For a sequence to be retained, at least a six-nucleotide match to both a V gene segment and a J gene segment was required. Rearrangements were classified as productive when the CDR3 lacked stop codons and remained in frame with V and J, and all other rearrangements were classified as non-productive. CDR3 was defined by IMGT convention, running from the second conserved V-encoded cysteine to the conserved J-encoded phenylalanine. The earlier analysis of 587 of the donors excluded sequences that lacked an unambiguous match to a single V gene segment. An earlier analysis of 450 to 650 of the donors called V segments functional above 56.7% productive rearrangements and segregating when the between-donor standard deviation exceeded 5%. A statistical classification framework was built to diagnose cytomegalovirus status from the catalog of TCR beta chain sequences. A later analysis assigned V and J genes by comparing TCR nucleotide sequences with IMGT/GENE-DB human TR gene sequences. A later analysis assigned CDR3 sequences and most-parsimonious VDJ recombination scenarios with the TCRdist pipeline. In a later analysis, every TCR beta chain was defined by the combination of its CDR3 amino acid sequence and its V-gene family, and reads without a unique V-gene family were dropped. As a way to deal with suspected cross-contamination and a sequencing artifact, a later analysis dropped nearly 600 nucleotide sequences that were highly shared and had low generation probability. A later analysis calculated a clonal expansion index for each public chain from normalized within-repertoire ranks of inferred template counts. A later analysis computed generation probabilities with a VDJ recombination model fitted to out-of-frame rearrangements, and checked the results against IGoR. In a later analysis, hypergeometric tests were used to score TCR-TCR, TCR-HLA and TCR-CMV co-occurrence, with a repertoire-size bias correction applied to TCR pairs. False discovery rates were estimated in a later analysis by permuting HLA or CMV assignments 20 times. In a later analysis, co-occurring TCRs were grouped using DBSCAN, with TCRdist sequence similarity added in when clustering inside HLA-allele-positive subsets. Repertoires with fewer than 30,000 or more than 120,000 public chains were left out of co-occurrence clustering, as were a handful of repertoires with anomalous nucleotide sharing. Held by TCRdb, this immuneACCESS table contains in-frame sequences only and omits some clones. Under half of the omission traces to an unresolved V gene where checked; the cause of the rest is unknown. V and J calls plus clone size are reproduced from that table; the DNA served to infer D and trimming. In this sample the table shows under 200,000 clones, about 84% of which occur a single time. The ten largest clones add up to roughly 14% of the sample.

A word on this clone: No antigen is known for it. No per-base quality is available; no much larger clone lies one base away.

CDR1 and CDR2 (ENHRY, SYGVKD) derive from the germline V gene. The CDR3, from cysteine to phenylalanine, totals 16 residues. Kept here is only the CDR3 DNA, which spans 48 bases and is read in frame from base 1. The clonotype was recovered from a woman aged 25 to 39 in good health and CMV-seropositive. Sequences were obtained from PBMCs. The rearranged segments are TRBV10-3 and TRBJ2-5, with 8 junctional bases fitting TRBD2. The end of the DNA aligns better with TRBJ2-7, so the J call may be wrong. At the DNA level, the sequence is TGTGCCATCGGAGTAGAGCCGGGACTAGACTCCTACGAGCAGTACTTC. It translates as CAIGVEPGLDSYEQYF.